This T cell receptor (beta chain) was captured by sequencing in a study of T-cell reconstitution after alpha-beta-depleted transplantation in children. The study, taken as a whole, reports: Reports say that about two months after transplant, the alpha-beta T cells came out of several hundred graft clones that had expanded. Diversity of TCRbeta at day 60 was high in some patients, arising from surviving recipient T cells and thymic progenitors.

Concerning this clonotype: No antigen is known for it.

Unique molecular identifiers tagged the TCRbeta library. TCRdb independently ran MiXCR on the PCR reads; one entry per CDR3 protein. The sample carries some 200,000 distinct CDR3 sequences, roughly 9.1% recorded once. J gave up 5 bases and V 3 bases, and 7 bases lay outside the gene matches. The CDR3 covers 17 residues. Germline V lookup: CDR1 MNHEY, CDR2 SVGAGI. The chain uses TRBV6-5 and TRBJ2-5; 15 nucleotides agree with TRBD2. The origin of this receptor is a male patient aged 2-10 years who had a stem cell transplant for acute myeloid leukemia, so the T cells may come from the graft donor. Sequencing was performed on PBMCs, mostly from graft donor cells, taken 360 days after TCRalphabeta/CD19-depleted stem cell transplant. CDR3 DNA sequence: TGTGCCAGCAGTTATTGGACTAGCGGGGGGGCCTTGGAGACCCAGTACTTC. Translation gives CASSYWTSGGALETQYF.